This note documents a single T cell receptor (beta chain) sequence. The sample is drawn from a study of blood T cell repertoires in COVID-19. Study in general: Acute-phase and convalescent COVID-19 samples originated in the United States, Italy and Spain. Sources were T cells, B-cell-depleted T cells, or PBMCs; the material itself was cDNA or gDNA.

In the authors' methods: Using reference gene primer amplification, nucleated cell counts were estimated. Here immunoSEQ multiplex PCR was the method, and the copy in TCRdb shows in-frame clones only, minus some. The V and J calls and clone size were taken over from that table, and D and trimming were inferred from the DNA. The repertoire holds about 210,000 clones, with approximately 86% as singletons. Sequences were obtained from peripheral blood. The TCR originated in a man aged 40-50 years with acute or convalescent COVID-19.

The CDR3 region has the DNA TGTGCCAGCAGTAACCCGAGGGGGGATACGCAGTATTTT. Protein: CASSNPRGDTQYF. The chain uses TRBV6-5 and TRBJ2-3, with TRBD1 as a possible D gene (6 bases). Deletions cut 5 bases from V and 6 bases from J, with 12 bases between. The CDR3 extends over 13 amino acids. The germline gives CDR1 MNHEY, CDR2 SVGAGI.